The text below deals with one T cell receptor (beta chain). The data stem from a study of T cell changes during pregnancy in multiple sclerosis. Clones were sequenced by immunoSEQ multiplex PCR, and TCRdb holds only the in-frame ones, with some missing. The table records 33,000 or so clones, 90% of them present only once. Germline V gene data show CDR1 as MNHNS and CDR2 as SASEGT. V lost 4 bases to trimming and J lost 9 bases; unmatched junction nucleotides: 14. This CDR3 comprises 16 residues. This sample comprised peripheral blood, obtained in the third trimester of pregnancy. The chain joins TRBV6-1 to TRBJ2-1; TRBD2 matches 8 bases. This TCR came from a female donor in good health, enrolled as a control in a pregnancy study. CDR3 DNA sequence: TGTGCCAGCAGTGCAGTGACTAGCGTCATAGGGGGTGAGCAGTTCTTC. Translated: CASSAVTSVIGGEQFF.